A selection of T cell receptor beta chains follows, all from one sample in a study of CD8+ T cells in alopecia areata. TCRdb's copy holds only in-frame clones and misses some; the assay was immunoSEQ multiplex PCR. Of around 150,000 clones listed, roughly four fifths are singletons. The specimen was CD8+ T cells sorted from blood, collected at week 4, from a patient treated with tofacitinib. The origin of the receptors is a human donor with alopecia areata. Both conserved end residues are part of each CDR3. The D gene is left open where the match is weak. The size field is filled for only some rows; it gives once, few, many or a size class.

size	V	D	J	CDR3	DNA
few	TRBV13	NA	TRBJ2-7	CASARRGLIDEQYF	TGTGCCAGCGCAAGACGGGGGCTGATCGACGAGCAGTACTTC
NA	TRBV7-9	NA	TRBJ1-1	CASSLAVTEAFF	TGTGCCAGCAGCTTAGCAGTTACTGAAGCTTTCTTT
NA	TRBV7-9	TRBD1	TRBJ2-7	CASSLARDSLSF	TGTGCCAGCAGCTTAGCTAGGGACAGCCTCAGCTTC
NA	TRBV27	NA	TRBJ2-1	CASSLGRVNEQFF	TGTGCCAGCAGTTTGGGTCGGGTTAATGAGCAGTTCTTC
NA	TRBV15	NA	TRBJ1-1	CATSNGDRNTEAFF	TGTGCCACCAGCAATGGAGACCGGAACACTGAAGCTTTCTTT
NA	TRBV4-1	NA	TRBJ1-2	CASSHPLGRANYGYTF	TGCGCCAGCAGCCATCCCTTGGGCAGAGCTAACTATGGCTACACCTTC
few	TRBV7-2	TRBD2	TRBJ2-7	CASSVSGGNYEQYF	TGTGCCAGCAGCGTTAGCGGGGGAAACTACGAGCAGTACTTC
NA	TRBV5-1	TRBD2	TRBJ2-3	CASTVRGGGPDTQYF	TGCGCCAGCACCGTACGCGGCGGGGGTCCAGATACGCAGTATTTT
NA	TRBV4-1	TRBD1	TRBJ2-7	CASSQQTGMTYEQYF	TGCGCCAGCAGCCAACAGACAGGGATGACCTACGAGCAGTACTTC
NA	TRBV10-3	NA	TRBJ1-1	CAISETEGEAFF	TGTGCCATCAGTGAGACTGAGGGTGAAGCTTTCTTT
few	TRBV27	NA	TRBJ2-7	CASSLTISYEQYF	TGTGCCAGCAGTTTAACTATCTCCTACGAGCAGTACTTC
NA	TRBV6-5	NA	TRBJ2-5	CASSYRGRETQYF	TGTGCCAGCAGTTACCGGGGGAGAGAGACCCAGTACTTC
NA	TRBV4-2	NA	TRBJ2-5	CASSLDRSGETQYF	TGTGCCAGCAGCCTCGACAGGTCTGGGGAGACCCAGTACTTC
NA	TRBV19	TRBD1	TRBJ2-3	CASSTDRASTDTQYF	TGTGCCAGTAGTACGGACAGGGCCTCCACAGATACGCAGTATTTT
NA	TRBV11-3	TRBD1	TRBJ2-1	CASSPGTGSYNEQFF	TGTGCCAGCAGTCCCGGGACAGGGTCTTACAATGAGCAGTTCTTC
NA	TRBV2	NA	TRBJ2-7	CASKGGGAYEQYF	TGTGCCAGCAAAGGGGGGGGCGCCTACGAGCAGTACTTC
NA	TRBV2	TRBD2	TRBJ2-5	CASTEGTSTGRETQYF	TGTGCCAGCACCGAAGGGACTAGCACCGGGCGGGAGACCCAGTACTTC
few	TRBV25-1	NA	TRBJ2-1	CASSDGDNPSSYNEQFF	TGTGCCAGCAGTGATGGGGACAACCCGAGCTCCTACAATGAGCAGTTCTTC
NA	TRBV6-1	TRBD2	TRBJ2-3	CASSDVAGAVVADTQYF	TGTGCCAGCAGTGATGTAGCGGGGGCGGTAGTAGCAGATACGCAGTATTTT
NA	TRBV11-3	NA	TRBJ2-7	CASSSRSSYEQYF	TGTGCCAGCAGCTCGAGGAGCTCCTACGAGCAGTACTTC
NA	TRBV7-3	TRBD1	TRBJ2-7	CASSSYGTGYEQYF	TGTGCCAGCAGCTCCTACGGGACAGGCTACGAGCAGTACTTC
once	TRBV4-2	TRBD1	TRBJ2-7	CASSQDSTGVYEQYF	TGTGCCAGCAGCCAAGATTCGACAGGGGTATACGAGCAGTACTTC
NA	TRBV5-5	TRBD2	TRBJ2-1	CASSPTLGLAMTNEQFF	TGTGCCAGCAGCCCGACCCTGGGACTAGCCATGACCAATGAGCAGTTCTTC
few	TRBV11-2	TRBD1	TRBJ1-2	CASQDRGLSVYGYTF	TGTGCCAGCCAGGACAGGGGGCTCTCAGTTTATGGCTACACCTTC
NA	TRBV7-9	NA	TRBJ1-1	CASSLERGKTEAFF	TGTGCCAGCAGCTTAGAAAGGGGAAAAACTGAAGCTTTCTTT
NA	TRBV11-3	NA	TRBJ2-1	CASSLRAPPYNEQFF	TGTGCCAGCAGCTTAAGGGCCCCCCCCTACAATGAGCAGTTCTTC
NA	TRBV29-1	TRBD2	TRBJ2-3	CSVEMRGADTQYF	TGCAGCGTTGAAATGCGGGGGGCAGATACGCAGTATTTT
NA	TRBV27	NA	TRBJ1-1	CASRGQTEAFF	TGTGCCAGCAGGGGGCAAACTGAAGCTTTCTTT
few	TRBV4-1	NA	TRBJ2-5	CASSQDPYGGVKTQYF	TGCGCCAGCAGCCAAGATCCTTACGGGGGCGTAAAGACCCAGTACTTC
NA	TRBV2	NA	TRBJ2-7	CASSEGGPELYEQYF	TGTGCCAGCAGTGAAGGAGGCCCCGAACTCTACGAGCAGTACTTC
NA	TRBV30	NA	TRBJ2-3	CAWSLLSVTDTQYF	TGTGCCTGGAGCCTACTATCAGTAACAGATACGCAGTATTTT
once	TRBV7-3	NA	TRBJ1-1	CASSLYLRTEAFF	TGTGCCAGCAGCTTATATCTTCGGACTGAAGCTTTCTTT
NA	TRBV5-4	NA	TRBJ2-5	CASSLGDSRGTQYF	TGTGCCAGCAGCTTGGGGGACTCTCGAGGGACCCAGTACTTC
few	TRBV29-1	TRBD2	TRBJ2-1	CSVELAGGRYNEQFF	TGCAGCGTGGAACTAGCGGGGGGCCGCTACAATGAGCAGTTCTTC
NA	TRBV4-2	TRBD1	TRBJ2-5	CASSQDRDREETQYF	TGTGCCAGCAGCCAAGATCGAGACAGGGAGGAGACCCAGTACTTC
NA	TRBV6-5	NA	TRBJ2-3	CASSYWGRGTDTQYF	TGTGCCAGCAGTTATTGGGGCAGGGGCACAGATACGCAGTATTTT
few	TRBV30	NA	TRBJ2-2	CAAGAPNTGELFF	TGTGCCGCAGGGGCGCCGAACACCGGGGAGCTGTTTTTT
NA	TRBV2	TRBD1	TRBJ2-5	CASSEGTGSGETQYF	TGTGCCAGCAGTGAAGGGACAGGGTCGGGGGAGACCCAGTACTTC
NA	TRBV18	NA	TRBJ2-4	CASSIPGAKNIQYF	TGTGCCAGCTCAATACCGGGAGCCAAAAACATTCAGTACTTC
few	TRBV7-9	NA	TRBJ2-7	CASSLLSGSEQYF	TGTGCCAGCAGCTTACTATCAGGGTCTGAGCAGTACTTC